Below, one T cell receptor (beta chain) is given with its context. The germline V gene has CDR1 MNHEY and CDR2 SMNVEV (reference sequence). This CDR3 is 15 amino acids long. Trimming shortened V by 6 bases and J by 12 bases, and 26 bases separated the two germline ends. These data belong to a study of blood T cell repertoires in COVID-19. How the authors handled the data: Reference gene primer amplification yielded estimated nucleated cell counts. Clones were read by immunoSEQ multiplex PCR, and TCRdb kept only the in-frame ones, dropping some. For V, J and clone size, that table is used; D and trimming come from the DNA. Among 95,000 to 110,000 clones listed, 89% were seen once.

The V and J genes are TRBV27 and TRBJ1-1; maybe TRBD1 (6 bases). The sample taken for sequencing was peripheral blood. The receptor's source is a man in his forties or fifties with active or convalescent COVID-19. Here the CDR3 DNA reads TGTGCCAGCAGCCGTAACCTAAGGGGAGGGGGGAGAACTTTCTTT. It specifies CASSRNLRGGGRTFF.